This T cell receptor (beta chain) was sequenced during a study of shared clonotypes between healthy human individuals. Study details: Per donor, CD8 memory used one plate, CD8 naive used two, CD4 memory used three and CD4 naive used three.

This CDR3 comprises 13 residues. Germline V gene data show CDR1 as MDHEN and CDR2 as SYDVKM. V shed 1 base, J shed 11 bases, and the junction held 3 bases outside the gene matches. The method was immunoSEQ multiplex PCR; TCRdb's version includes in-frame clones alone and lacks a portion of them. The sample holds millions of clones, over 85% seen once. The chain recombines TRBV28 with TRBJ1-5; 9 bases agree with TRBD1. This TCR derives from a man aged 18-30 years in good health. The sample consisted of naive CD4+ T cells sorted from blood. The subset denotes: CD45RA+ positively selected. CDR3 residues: CASSLYGQGTQHF. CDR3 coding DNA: TGTGCCAGCAGTTTATACGGACAGGGGACCCAGCATTTT.